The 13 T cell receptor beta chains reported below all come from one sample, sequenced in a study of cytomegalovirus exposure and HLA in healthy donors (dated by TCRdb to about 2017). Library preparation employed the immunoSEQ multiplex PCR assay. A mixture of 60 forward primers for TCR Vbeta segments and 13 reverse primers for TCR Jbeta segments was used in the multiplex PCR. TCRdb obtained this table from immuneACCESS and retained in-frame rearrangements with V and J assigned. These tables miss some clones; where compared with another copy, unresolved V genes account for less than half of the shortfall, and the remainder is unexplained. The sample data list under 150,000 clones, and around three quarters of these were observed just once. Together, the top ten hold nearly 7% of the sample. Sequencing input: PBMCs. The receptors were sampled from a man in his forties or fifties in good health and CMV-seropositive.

The CDR3 here is CASSLAGWGQENTEAFF. For the CDR3, the DNA is TGTGCCAGCAGTTTAGCTGGGTGGGGACAGGAGAACACTGAAGCTTTCTTT. The rearrangement uses TRBV28 and TRBJ1-1, with 8 bases matching TRBD1. V trimming: 2 bases; J trimming: 1 base; junction bases outside the gene matches: 9. Germline V lookup: CDR1 MDHEN, CDR2 SYDVKM. This CDR3 has 17 residues.

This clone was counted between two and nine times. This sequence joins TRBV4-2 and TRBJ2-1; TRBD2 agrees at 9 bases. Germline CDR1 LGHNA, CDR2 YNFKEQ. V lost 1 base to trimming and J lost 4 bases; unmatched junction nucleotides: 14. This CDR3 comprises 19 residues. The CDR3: CASSQGEGRGLAPYNEQFF. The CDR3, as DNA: TGTGCCAGCAGCCAAGGGGAAGGGAGGGGACTAGCCCCATACAATGAGCAGTTCTTC.

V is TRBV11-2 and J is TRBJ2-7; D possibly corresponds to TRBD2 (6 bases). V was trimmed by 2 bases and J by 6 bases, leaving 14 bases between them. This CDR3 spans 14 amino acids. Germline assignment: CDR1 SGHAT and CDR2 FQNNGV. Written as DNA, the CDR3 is TGTGCCAGCAGCTTAAGCCAGGGAGGACGCGAGCAGTACTTC. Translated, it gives CASSLSQGGREQYF.

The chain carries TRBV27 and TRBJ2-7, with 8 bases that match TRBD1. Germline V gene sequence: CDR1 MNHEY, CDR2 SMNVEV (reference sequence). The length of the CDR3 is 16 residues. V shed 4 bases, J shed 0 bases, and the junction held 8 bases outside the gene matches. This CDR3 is CASSSRNRGYSYEQYF. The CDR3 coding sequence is TGTGCCAGCAGTTCCCGAAACAGGGGGTACTCCTACGAGCAGTACTTC.

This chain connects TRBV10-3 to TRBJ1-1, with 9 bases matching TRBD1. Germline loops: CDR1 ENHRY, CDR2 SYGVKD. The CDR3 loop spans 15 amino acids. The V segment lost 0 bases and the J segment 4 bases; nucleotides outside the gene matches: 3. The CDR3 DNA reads TGTGCCATCAGTGAGTCCGGGACAGGGACCACTGAAGCTTTCTTT. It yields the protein CAISESGTGTTEAFF.

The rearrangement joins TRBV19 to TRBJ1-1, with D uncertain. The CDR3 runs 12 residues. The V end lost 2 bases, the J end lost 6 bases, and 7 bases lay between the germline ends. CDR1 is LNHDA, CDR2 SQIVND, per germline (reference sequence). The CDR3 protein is CASSISGSEAFF. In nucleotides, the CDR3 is TGTGCCAGTAGTATATCCGGGTCTGAAGCTTTCTTT.

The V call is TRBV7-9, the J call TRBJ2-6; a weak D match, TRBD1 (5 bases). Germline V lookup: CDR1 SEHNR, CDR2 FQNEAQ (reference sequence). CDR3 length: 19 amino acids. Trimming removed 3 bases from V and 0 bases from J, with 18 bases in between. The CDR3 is CASSLYQGTLSSGANVLTF. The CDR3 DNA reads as TGTGCCAGCAGCTTGTACCAGGGAACCCTATCCTCTGGGGCCAACGTCCTGACTTTC.

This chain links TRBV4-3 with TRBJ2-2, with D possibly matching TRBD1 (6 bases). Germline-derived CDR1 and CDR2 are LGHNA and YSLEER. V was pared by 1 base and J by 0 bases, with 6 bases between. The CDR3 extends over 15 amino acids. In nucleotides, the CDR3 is TGCGCCAGCAGCCAAGGGACAGCGAACACCGGGGAGCTGTTTTTT. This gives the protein CASSQGTANTGELFF.

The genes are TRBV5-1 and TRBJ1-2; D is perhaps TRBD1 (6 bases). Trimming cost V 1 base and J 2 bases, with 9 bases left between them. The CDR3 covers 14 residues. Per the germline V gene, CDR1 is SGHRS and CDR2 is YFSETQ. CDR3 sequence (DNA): TGCGCCAGCAGCTTGACAGGGACCAACTATGGCTACACCTTC. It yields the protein CASSLTGTNYGYTF. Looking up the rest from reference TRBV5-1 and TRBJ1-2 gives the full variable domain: KAGVTQTPRYLIKTRGQQVTLSCSPISGHRSVSWYQQTPGQGLQFLFEYFSETQRNKGNFPGRFSGRQFSNSRSEMNVSTLELGDSALYLCASSLTGTNYGYTFGSGTRLTVV.

The CDR3, as DNA: TGTGCCAGCAGCCTAGAGACAGGGGTTAACACTGAAGCTTTCTTT. This gives the protein CASSLETGVNTEAFF. This chain joins TRBV7-2 and TRBJ1-1; 8 nucleotides line up with TRBD1. Germline V gene lookup returns CDR1 SGHTA and CDR2 FQGNSA. J was trimmed by 2 bases and V by 5 bases; bases with no gene match: 7. The CDR3 consists of 15 residues.

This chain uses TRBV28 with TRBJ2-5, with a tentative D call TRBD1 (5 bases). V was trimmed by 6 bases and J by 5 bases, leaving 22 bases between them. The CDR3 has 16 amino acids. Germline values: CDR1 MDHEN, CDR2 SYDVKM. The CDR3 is CASRKERTIFFETQYF. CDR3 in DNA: TGTGCCAGCAGGAAGGAAAGGACAATCTTTTTCGAGACCCAGTACTTC.

The CDR3 bases are TGTGCCAGCAGCCCGGGACTAGTTCCCTACGAGCAGTACTTC. Residues: CASSPGLVPYEQYF. This chain connects TRBV6-6 to TRBJ2-7, with 8 bases identical to TRBD2. The germline V gene has CDR1 MNHNY and CDR2 SVGAGI (reference sequence). The CDR3 extends over 14 amino acids. The ends lost 6 bases at V and 2 bases at J; junction bases unmatched: 6.

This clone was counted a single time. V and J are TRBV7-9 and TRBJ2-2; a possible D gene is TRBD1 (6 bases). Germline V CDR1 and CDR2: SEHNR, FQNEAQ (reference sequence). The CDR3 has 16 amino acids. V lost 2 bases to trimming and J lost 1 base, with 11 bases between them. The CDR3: CASSLNWGLNTGELFF. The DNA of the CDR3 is TGTGCCAGCAGCTTAAATTGGGGGCTGAACACCGGGGAGCTGTTTTTT.